This TCR beta chain was identified during a study of neurological immune-mediated disorders (dated by TCRdb to between 2018 and 2021). For the study in its entirety: Using UMI-based sequencing, the study compared peripheral blood TCR-beta repertoires from patients with HTLV-I-associated myelopathy (HAM/TSP), patients with multiple sclerosis, and healthy controls. Of the roughly 70 subjects in the cohort, about 14 were HAM/TSP patients, approximately 35 were multiple sclerosis patients, and some 20 were healthy controls. The approximately 100 TCR-beta libraries included longitudinal samples, technical triplicates and paired sorted CD4+ and CD8+ T-cell subsets alongside PBMC samples.

This clonotype was detected ten times or more. It has no known antigen specificity. It has no much larger one-base neighbor in the sample; base qualities were not kept. For the unsorted PBMC libraries, 2 million PBMCs were stored in RNAlater at -80 degrees C until RNA extraction and were used to generate the libraries. Peripheral blood was subjected to Ficoll-Hypaque density gradient centrifugation to isolate PBMCs, which were then cryopreserved in liquid nitrogen. Beyond this particular receptor, the publication reports: TCR clonal expansion was greatest in HAM/TSP patients and smallest in MS patients, who ranked below even healthy controls. Across subjects, expanded clones never shared an identical CDR3 amino acid sequence, which suggests that the TCR-beta repertoires in every group were private.

cDNA was synthesized by template-switch 5'RACE using a primer carrying a 10-nucleotide random unique molecular identifier by which each TCR transcript was tagged. Every sequencing run covered 15-18 subjects and yielded more than 170 million TCR-beta sequences. The RNeasy kit was used to extract total RNA. The KAPA Real-time Library Amplification kit was used to amplify TCR-beta VDJ regions with primers for the TCR constant region and the 5'RACE anchor. Sample indexes and Illumina adaptors were added in a first PCR, and a second PCR then increased library yield. After Ampure bead purification, the roughly 650 bp TCR product was size-selected on a 2% E-gel SizeSelection system. Before pooling, library quality was assessed on a Bioanalyzer, concentration was determined with Qubit, and library quantification was performed with the Kapa Library Quantification kit. An Illumina HiSeq 2500 sequenced the libraries paired-end 2 x 150 bp. To increase sequence diversity, about 25-30% phiX was spiked into each library pool. As for how the authors treated the data: Quality-filtered reads were processed with the UMI-based MiGEC pipeline, which removed over 75% of raw TCR sequences during error correction. IMGT germline references were used for alignment of VDJ genes, and clonotypes were defined by a unique CDR3 amino acid sequence together with V-J genes. VDJtools evaluated clonal expansion, Shannon diversity and CDR3 relatedness (CalcPairwiseDistances, ClusterSamples); CLCbio workbench built phylogenetic trees. Clones with at least 8 unique UMIs were defined as expanded, with this threshold being based on coefficient-of-variation modelling across technical triplicates. TCRdb's own reprocessing of the public reads used fastp at Q25 and MiXCR and kept productive beta chains. Rows are combined by CDR3 protein, so each entry shows the most common genes and DNA. It is TCRdb's table, rather than the study itself, that gives the V and J calls and clone size. The table for this sample lists about 48,000 distinct CDR3 sequences; 9% to 12% of them were counted only once. The top ten hold over 20% of the sample.

CDR1 and CDR2 were assigned from the germline V gene as SGHDN and FVKESK. The CDR3 has 12 amino acids, counting the end cysteine and phenylalanine. This entry keeps only the CDR3 DNA: 36 bases, framed from base 1. Trimming at the junction amounts to 6 bases on V and 4 bases on J, and the germline ends lie 10 bases apart. Sequencing was carried out using PBMCs. The V gene is TRBV14 and the J gene is TRBJ2-7; TRBD2 might be the D gene, on 5 matching bases. The receptor comes from a woman aged 35 to 49 with HTLV-1-associated myelopathy (HAM/TSP). The CDR3 here reads CASSLAPYEQYF. The nucleotides read TGTGCCAGCAGTCTAGCCCCTTACGAGCAGTACTTC.